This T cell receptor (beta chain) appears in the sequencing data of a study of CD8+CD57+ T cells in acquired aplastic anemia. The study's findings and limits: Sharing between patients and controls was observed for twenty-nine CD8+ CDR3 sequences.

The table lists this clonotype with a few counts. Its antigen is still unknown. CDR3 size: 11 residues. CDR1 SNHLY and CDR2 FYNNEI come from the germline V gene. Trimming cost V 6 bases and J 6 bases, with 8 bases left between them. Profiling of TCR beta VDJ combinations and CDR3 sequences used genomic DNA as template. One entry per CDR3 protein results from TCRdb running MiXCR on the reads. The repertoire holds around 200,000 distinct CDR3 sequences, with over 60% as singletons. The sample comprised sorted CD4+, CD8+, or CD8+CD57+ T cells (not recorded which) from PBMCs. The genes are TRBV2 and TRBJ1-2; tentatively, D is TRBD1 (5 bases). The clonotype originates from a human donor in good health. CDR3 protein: CASRGVDGYTF. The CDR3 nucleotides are TGTGCCAGCAGGGGGGTCGATGGCTACACCTTC.